One TCR beta chain is described in this entry. This entry comes from a study of control samples from healthy donors and cancer patients. Sequenced by immunoSEQ multiplex PCR; TCRdb stores in-frame clones only, minus some. The profile shows about 110,000 clones, around 80% of them singletons. V was pared by 0 bases and J by 0 bases, with 12 bases between. CDR3 length: 16 residues. Germline V gene data show CDR1 as MNHEY and CDR2 as SVGEGT. Input material: blood. This chain joins TRBV6-2 or TRBV6-3 and TRBJ2-7, with D possibly TRBD1 on 6 matching bases. This TCR came from a man aged 18-30 years in good health. In nucleotides, the CDR3 is TGTGCCAGCAGTTACTCCGACCGGGACAACTCCTACGAGCAGTACTTC. The encoded protein is CASSYSDRDNSYEQYF.